A selection of T cell receptor beta chains follows, all from one sample in a study of PD-1 blockade in classical Hodgkin lymphoma. Sequenced by immunoSEQ multiplex PCR; TCRdb stores in-frame clones only, minus some. The sample carries under 95,000 clones, about 92% recorded once. The sample consisted of peripheral blood mononuclear cells (PBMCs), taken at baseline. The receptors derive from a human donor with classical Hodgkin lymphoma. Each CDR3 is given with its conserved first and last residue. Fields, in order: CDR3 length, D gene, V gene, clone size, J gene, CDR3 DNA, CDR3 protein. A D gene is named only where the DNA matches it firmly. Clone size appears in some rows only: once, few, many, or a class for an expanded clone.

CDR3 length: 15; D gene: NA; V gene: TRBV11-2; clone size: few; J gene: TRBJ1-5; CDR3 DNA: TGTGCCAGCAGCCCGGGGGGGGAGGGCAATCAGCCCCAGCATTTT; CDR3 protein: CASSPGGEGNQPQHF
CDR3 length: 16; D gene: NA; V gene: TRBV9; clone size: NA; J gene: TRBJ2-5; CDR3 DNA: TGTGCCAGCAGCGTAGTAGGGCGGCGGAGTCAGGAGACCCAGTACTTC; CDR3 protein: CASSVVGRRSQETQYF
CDR3 length: 14; D gene: TRBD1; V gene: TRBV6-6; clone size: NA; J gene: TRBJ1-1; CDR3 DNA: TGTGCCAGCAATAGAGGGACAGCGAACACTGAAGCTTTCTTT; CDR3 protein: CASNRGTANTEAFF
CDR3 length: 14; D gene: NA; V gene: TRBV13; clone size: NA; J gene: TRBJ2-7; CDR3 DNA: TGTGCCAGCAGCCGATGGGACCGAGCCTACGAGCAGTACTTC; CDR3 protein: CASSRWDRAYEQYF
CDR3 length: 16; D gene: TRBD2; V gene: TRBV27; clone size: NA; J gene: TRBJ2-3; CDR3 DNA: TGTGCCAGCAGTCGTCCGGGACTAGCGGGAGACGATACGCAGTATTTT; CDR3 protein: CASSRPGLAGDDTQYF
CDR3 length: 17; D gene: NA; V gene: TRBV19; clone size: NA; J gene: TRBJ2-2; CDR3 DNA: TGTGCCAGTAGTCGCCGCCCGTCCGGGACGGACACCGGGGAGCTGTTTTTT; CDR3 protein: CASSRRPSGTDTGELFF
CDR3 length: 14; D gene: TRBD1; V gene: TRBV29-1; clone size: NA; J gene: TRBJ1-4; CDR3 DNA: TGCAGCGTTGAGCCGACAGGGCGGAATGAAAAACTGTTTTTT; CDR3 protein: CSVEPTGRNEKLFF
CDR3 length: 15; D gene: NA; V gene: TRBV5-1; clone size: NA; J gene: TRBJ1-1; CDR3 DNA: TGCGCCAGCGGTAATACCGGGGGCCTTAACACTGAAGCTTTCTTT; CDR3 protein: CASGNTGGLNTEAFF
CDR3 length: 16; D gene: NA; V gene: TRBV4-2; clone size: NA; J gene: TRBJ2-7; CDR3 DNA: TGTGCCAGCAGCCAGGCTGTAGGGGACCACTCCTACGAGCAGTACTTC; CDR3 protein: CASSQAVGDHSYEQYF
CDR3 length: 14; D gene: NA; V gene: TRBV10-3; clone size: once; J gene: TRBJ1-5; CDR3 DNA: TGTGCCATCAGTGAGTCAACTTTAAATCAGCCCCAGCATTTT; CDR3 protein: CAISESTLNQPQHF
CDR3 length: 17; D gene: NA; V gene: TRBV5-1; clone size: NA; J gene: TRBJ2-1; CDR3 DNA: TGCGCCAGCAGCTTGGCCGGCGGCGGACTCCTTCTAAATGAGCAGTTCTTC; CDR3 protein: CASSLAGGGLLLNEQFF
CDR3 length: 15; D gene: NA; V gene: TRBV27; clone size: once; J gene: TRBJ2-1; CDR3 DNA: TGTGCCAGCACCCCCCTGGGGCCCGGGCTTACTGAGCAGTTCTTC; CDR3 protein: CASTPLGPGLTEQFF
CDR3 length: 16; D gene: NA; V gene: TRBV2; clone size: NA; J gene: TRBJ2-5; CDR3 DNA: TGTGCCAGCAGTGATACCCGGGACGCTGGTGCGGAGACCCAGTACTTC; CDR3 protein: CASSDTRDAGAETQYF
CDR3 length: 15; D gene: TRBD1; V gene: TRBV7-6; clone size: NA; J gene: TRBJ1-5; CDR3 DNA: TGTGCCAGCAGCTTAGGACAGGGGTTACGGCAGCCCCAGCATTTT; CDR3 protein: CASSLGQGLRQPQHF
CDR3 length: 12; D gene: NA; V gene: TRBV27; clone size: NA; J gene: TRBJ2-1; CDR3 DNA: TGTGCCAGCAGTTTCGGCTCAAATGAGCAGTTCTTC; CDR3 protein: CASSFGSNEQFF
CDR3 length: 14; D gene: NA; V gene: TRBV7-3; clone size: once; J gene: TRBJ1-1; CDR3 DNA: TGTGCCAGCAGCTCTGGACAGCCGAACACTGAAGCTTTCTTT; CDR3 protein: CASSSGQPNTEAFF
CDR3 length: 17; D gene: TRBD1; V gene: TRBV27; clone size: NA; J gene: TRBJ1-5; CDR3 DNA: TGTGCCAGCAGTCCACATACAGGGGGAAGGGGCAATCAGCCCCAGCATTTT; CDR3 protein: CASSPHTGGRGNQPQHF
CDR3 length: 15; D gene: NA; V gene: TRBV5-1; clone size: NA; J gene: TRBJ2-2; CDR3 DNA: TGCGCCAGCAGCTTGGATCGGGCAGACACCGGGGAGCTGTTTTTT; CDR3 protein: CASSLDRADTGELFF
CDR3 length: 13; D gene: NA; V gene: TRBV19; clone size: NA; J gene: TRBJ1-1; CDR3 DNA: TGTGCCAGTAGTACAGGGATGAACACTGAAGCTTTCTTT; CDR3 protein: CASSTGMNTEAFF
CDR3 length: 18; D gene: NA; V gene: TRBV5-1; clone size: NA; J gene: TRBJ2-5; CDR3 DNA: TGCGCCAGCAGCTTAACCGGAGGTTGGGAGCTGCTCCAAGAGACCCAGTACTTC; CDR3 protein: CASSLTGGWELLQETQYF
CDR3 length: 11; D gene: NA; V gene: TRBV28; clone size: NA; J gene: TRBJ2-7; CDR3 DNA: TGTGCCAGCAGACGCGGAGGCGAGCAGTACTTC; CDR3 protein: CASRRGGEQYF
CDR3 length: 15; D gene: NA; V gene: TRBV10-3; clone size: NA; J gene: TRBJ1-6; CDR3 DNA: TGTGCCACCCGGGCAGGGGCTCTAGGAGGATCACCCCTCCACTTT; CDR3 protein: CATRAGALGGSPLHF
CDR3 length: 15; D gene: NA; V gene: TRBV27; clone size: NA; J gene: TRBJ2-1; CDR3 DNA: TGTGCCAGCAGTCCCGACCCGAGCTCCTACAATGAGCAGTTCTTC; CDR3 protein: CASSPDPSSYNEQFF
CDR3 length: 14; D gene: NA; V gene: TRBV5-1; clone size: NA; J gene: TRBJ1-1; CDR3 DNA: TGCGCCAGCAGCTTGGATTCGGGGTCGTCTGAAGCTTTCTTT; CDR3 protein: CASSLDSGSSEAFF
CDR3 length: 16; D gene: TRBD2; V gene: TRBV30; clone size: NA; J gene: TRBJ2-3; CDR3 DNA: TGTGCCTGGAGTTCTACCGGGACTAGTTTGACAGATACGCAGTATTTT; CDR3 protein: CAWSSTGTSLTDTQYF
CDR3 length: 15; D gene: TRBD1; V gene: TRBV6-1; clone size: NA; J gene: TRBJ2-5; CDR3 DNA: TGTGCCAGCAGCGAAATGGGACAGGATATGGAGACCCAGTACTTC; CDR3 protein: CASSEMGQDMETQYF
CDR3 length: 16; D gene: NA; V gene: TRBV21-1; clone size: NA; J gene: TRBJ1-2; CDR3 DNA: TGTGCCAGCAGCTCCCGCAAGGATGTGGGCCTATGGGGCTACACCTTC; CDR3 protein: CASSSRKDVGLWGYTF
CDR3 length: 15; D gene: NA; V gene: TRBV18; clone size: NA; J gene: TRBJ2-1; CDR3 DNA: TGTGCCAGCTCACCCGTGGGCAGCTCCTACAATGAGCAGTTCTTC; CDR3 protein: CASSPVGSSYNEQFF
CDR3 length: 15; D gene: NA; V gene: TRBV11-2; clone size: once; J gene: TRBJ1-1; CDR3 DNA: TGTGCCAGCAGCTTGTTGTGGGCCCAGGACACTGAAGCTTTCTTT; CDR3 protein: CASSLLWAQDTEAFF